The sequence of this TCR beta chain was determined in a study of cytotoxic CD8 clonotypes in ibrutinib-treated CLL. Findings of the study overall: Rising at ibrutinib response, clonality subsequently fell back toward baseline at progression.

With respect to this clone: The antigen remains undetermined.

Method: immunoSEQ multiplex PCR; TCRdb's copy keeps in-frame clones and lacks some. There are tens of thousands of clones in the sample; approximately 50% occur only once, and less than 35% lies in the top ten. Germline V gene lookup returns CDR1 KGHSH and CDR2 LQKENI. This CDR3 comprises 17 residues. Unmatched junction bases numbered 5, after V lost 0 bases and J lost 3 bases. The receptor was derived from a human donor with chronic lymphocytic leukemia. The chain is built from TRBV18 and TRBJ2-2; 9 bases align to TRBD2. The sample in question was PBMCs, obtained after 12 months of ibrutinib treatment. CDR3 coding DNA: TGTGCCAGCTCACCACCGCGAGCGGGAGGCGACACCGGGGAGCTGTTTTTT. Protein sequence: CASSPPRAGGDTGELFF.